This entry features one T cell receptor (beta chain) sequence. The entry originates in a study of T cells in narcolepsy. The V gene end was trimmed by 7 bases and the J gene end by 6 bases; junction bases not matched to a gene: 5. CDR1 and CDR2 (germline): SGHRS, YFSETQ. The CDR3 length is 13 residues. Libraries were prepared by immunoSEQ multiplex PCR; TCRdb keeps only in-frame clonotypes and omits some of them. Of roughly 25,000 clones listed, approximately 85% are singletons. The origin of this receptor is a human donor in good health. The specimen was memory (CD45RA-) CD4+ T cells from blood. The genes are TRBV5-1 and TRBJ2-2; 8 bases align to TRBD2. Here the CDR3 reads CASHPGGPGELFF. DNA for the CDR3: TGCGCCAGCCACCCGGGAGGGCCCGGGGAGCTGTTTTTT.